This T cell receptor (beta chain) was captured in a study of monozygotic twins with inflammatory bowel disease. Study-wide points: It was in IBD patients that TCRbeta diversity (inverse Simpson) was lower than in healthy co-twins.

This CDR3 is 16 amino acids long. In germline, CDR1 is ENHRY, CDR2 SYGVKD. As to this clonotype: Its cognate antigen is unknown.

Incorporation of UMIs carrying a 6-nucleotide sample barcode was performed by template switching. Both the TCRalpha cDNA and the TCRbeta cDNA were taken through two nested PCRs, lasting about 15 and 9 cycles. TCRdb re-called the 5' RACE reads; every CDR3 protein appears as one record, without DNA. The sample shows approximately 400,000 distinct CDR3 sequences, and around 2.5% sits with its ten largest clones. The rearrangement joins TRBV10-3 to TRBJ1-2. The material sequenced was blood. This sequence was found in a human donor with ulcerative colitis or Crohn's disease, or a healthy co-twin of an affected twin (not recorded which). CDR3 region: CAISASPGPANYGYTF.